Sequencing of this T cell receptor (beta chain) was carried out in a study of CD8 T cells in Susac syndrome. RNA amounts of roughly 0.5 to 1 ug underwent reverse transcription with random hexamers. From the immunoSEQ multiplex PCR reads, TCRdb called clonotypes with MiXCR, one entry per CDR3 protein. The table includes approximately 120,000 distinct CDR3 sequences, around 94% detected once. The germline V gene encodes CDR1 SGHAT and CDR2 FQNNGV. V was clipped by 2 bases and J by 5 bases; unmatched bases: 6. This CDR3 spans 15 amino acids. Healthy donors served as age- and sex-matched controls. The TCR originated in a human donor in good health. The material sequenced was CD4+ T cells from PBMCs. This sequence joins TRBV11-2 and TRBJ2-7; 10 bases map to TRBD2. Here the CDR3 reads CASSLLLAGRHEQYF. Here the CDR3 DNA reads TGTGCCAGCAGCTTATTACTAGCGGGACGCCACGAGCAGTACTTC. The full variable domain, rest sourced from reference TRBV11-2 and TRBJ2-7, is EAGVAQSPRYKIIEKRQSVAFWCNPISGHATLYWYQQILGQGPKLLIQFQNNGVVDDSQLPKDRFSAERLKGVDSTLKIQPAKLEDSAVYLCASSLLLAGRHEQYFGPGTRLTVT.